A selection of T cell receptor beta chains follows, all from one sample in a study of T-cell reconstitution after alpha-beta-depleted transplantation in children. TCRdb fed the PCR reads into MiXCR, producing one record per CDR3 protein. The data show 600,000 to 700,000 distinct CDR3 sequences, around 16% seen once. The sample consisted of PBMCs from the stem cell graft donor, taken from the stem cell graft. The receptors were gathered from a human donor who donated a stem cell graft to a child with acute myeloid leukemia. Both conserved end residues are part of each CDR3. D genes are given only for firm matches. Rows give clone size only sometimes, using once, few, many, or a class for an expanded clone.

d_call j_call clone_size v_call cdr3_aa cdr3_nt
TRBD2 TRBJ2-3 once TRBV3-1 CASSQDLASGGRSSTDTQYF TGTGCCTCCTCCCAAGATCTGGCTAGCGGGGGGCGATCTAGCACAGATACGCAGTATTTT
- TRBJ1-1 - TRBV10-3 CAISESSGTTEAFF TGTGCCATCAGTGAGTCGTCGGGGACCACTGAAGCTTTCTTT
- TRBJ2-1 many TRBV29-1 CSVGGGSDNRIDEQFF TGCAGCGTTGGGGGTGGGTCGGACAATAGGATCGATGAGCAGTTCTTC
TRBD1 TRBJ1-2 - TRBV20-1 CSASRQGLANYGYTF TGCAGTGCTAGTCGACAGGGCCTAGCTAACTATGGCTACACCTTC
- TRBJ2-5 many TRBV7-2 CASSFGAYQETQYF TGTGCCAGCAGCTTTGGGGCGTACCAAGAGACCCAGTACTTC
TRBD2 TRBJ2-1 many TRBV15 CATSLRGGAYNEQFF TGTGCCACCAGCTTACGGGGGGGCGCCTACAATGAGCAGTTCTTC
- TRBJ1-1 few TRBV7-9 CASSLGQTQAFF TGTGCCAGCAGCTTAGGACAGACGCAAGCTTTCTTT
- TRBJ2-5 few TRBV28 CASSLTVPRETQYF TGTGCCAGCAGTTTAACAGTTCCAAGAGAGACCCAGTACTTC
- TRBJ2-7 few TRBV7-2 CASSFWESSYEQYF TGTGCCAGCAGCTTTTGGGAAAGCTCCTACGAGCAGTACTTC
TRBD2 TRBJ2-1 many TRBV20-1 CSARARLSGGSYNEQFF TGCAGTGCTAGAGCGCGGCTTAGCGGGGGGTCCTACAATGAGCAGTTCTTC
- TRBJ2-7 many TRBV7-2 CASSPGGPVYEQYF TGTGCCAGCAGCCCCGGGGGGCCCGTCTACGAGCAGTACTTC
- TRBJ2-3 many TRBV7-6 CASSLLKTSPRGDTQYF TGTGCCAGCAGCTTGCTAAAGACATCGCCACGCGGAGATACGCAGTATTTT
- TRBJ2-1 many TRBV18 CASSPLRSIGTQVSSNEQFF TGTGCCAGCTCACCTCTTCGTTCCATTGGGACTCAAGTCTCATCTAATGAGCAGTTCTTC
- TRBJ2-5 many TRBV20-1 CSARRAGWETQYF TGCAGTGCTAGACGCGCGGGGTGGGAGACCCAGTACTTC
- TRBJ2-1 few TRBV29-1 CSVENRVGGEQFF TGCAGCGTTGAGAACAGGGTTGGCGGTGAGCAGTTCTTC
TRBD2 TRBJ2-1 many TRBV12-3/TRBV12-4 CASSLGLAGAYNEQFF TGTGCCAGCAGTTTAGGACTAGCGGGGGCTTACAATGAGCAGTTCTTC
TRBD1 TRBJ2-1 many TRBV12-3/TRBV12-4 CASRETGLGEQFF TGTGCCAGCAGAGAGACAGGGTTAGGTGAGCAGTTCTTC
- TRBJ1-6 few TRBV7-9 CASSSLGGIDSPLHF TGTGCCAGCAGCTCCTTGGGGGGAATAGACTCACCCCTCCACTTT
TRBD1 TRBJ1-1 many TRBV7-2 CASSLQGASTEAFF TGTGCCAGCAGCTTACAGGGGGCGAGCACTGAAGCTTTCTTT
TRBD1 TRBJ2-7 - TRBV20-1 CSANQGVGVDEQYF TGCAGTGCAAATCAGGGGGTGGGTGTTGACGAGCAGTACTTC
- TRBJ2-5 many TRBV12-3/TRBV12-4 CASSEKGWTQYF TGTGCCAGCAGTGAGAAAGGGTGGACCCAGTACTTC
- TRBJ2-3 many TRBV12-3/TRBV12-4 CASSPRDTQYF TGTGCCAGCAGCCCTCGGGATACGCAGTATTTT
- TRBJ1-5 - TRBV6-5 CASSYSQGPNQPQHF TGTGCCAGCAGTTACTCACAGGGTCCCAATCAGCCCCAGCATTTT
- TRBJ1-2 - TRBV12-3/TRBV12-4 CASTPGGAKGYTF TGTGCCAGCACCCCGGGGGGGGCCAAAGGCTACACCTTC
- TRBJ2-7 many TRBV10-3 CAISESSEQYF TGTGCCATCAGTGAGTCGAGCGAGCAGTACTTC
- TRBJ2-5 many TRBV20-1 CSARGTEYQETQYF TGCAGTGCTAGGGGAACTGAATACCAAGAGACCCAGTACTTC
- TRBJ1-1 - TRBV7-8 CASSLAPQGLNTEAFF TGTGCCAGCAGCTTAGCGCCGCAGGGGCTGAACACTGAAGCTTTCTTT
- TRBJ2-1 many TRBV5-6 CASSPGPNNEQFF TGTGCCAGCAGCCCGGGACCTAACAATGAGCAGTTCTTC
- TRBJ1-3 few TRBV12-3/TRBV12-4 CASSLWYSGNTIYF TGTGCCAGCAGTCTTTGGTACTCTGGAAACACCATATATTTT
- TRBJ1-1 many TRBV7-8 CASSPPTDHTEAFF TGTGCCAGCAGCCCCCCGACAGACCACACTGAAGCTTTCTTT
TRBD2 TRBJ2-5 many TRBV25-1 CASSESSGGGETQYF TGTGCCAGCAGTGAATCTAGCGGTGGAGGGGAGACCCAGTACTTC
TRBD1 TRBJ2-2 many TRBV29-1 CSGLRGTGELFF TGCAGCGGGCTCAGGGGGACCGGGGAGCTGTTTTTT
TRBD2 TRBJ2-1 - TRBV4-3 CASSQDGRGWSSYNEQFF TGCGCCAGCAGCCAAGATGGGCGGGGGTGGAGCTCCTACAATGAGCAGTTCTTC
- TRBJ2-1 many TRBV27 CASSAGGTDYNEQFF TGTGCCAGCAGTGCCGGGGGGACAGACTACAATGAGCAGTTCTTC
TRBD2 TRBJ2-3 many TRBV29-1 CSVERTGGYTDTQYF TGCAGCGTTGAAAGGACGGGGGGTTACACAGATACGCAGTATTTT
TRBD1 TRBJ1-5 few TRBV19 CASGKGQGISNQPQHF TGTGCCAGTGGAAAAGGACAGGGGATCAGCAATCAGCCCCAGCATTTT
- TRBJ2-7 many TRBV20-1 CSAPRLGAYEQYF TGCAGTGCTCCGAGACTAGGAGCCTACGAGCAGTACTTC
- TRBJ2-2 - TRBV7-8 CASIRGAAHLSTGELFF TGTGCCAGCATCCGGGGTGCGGCCCACCTTTCTACCGGGGAGCTGTTTTTT
TRBD1 TRBJ1-4 many TRBV6-5 CASSFGQGANEKLFF TGTGCCAGCAGTTTCGGACAGGGGGCTAATGAAAAACTGTTTTTT
TRBD1 TRBJ2-5 many TRBV20-1 CSASYRGRQETQYF TGCAGTGCTAGTTACAGGGGTCGGCAAGAGACCCAGTACTTC
TRBD1 TRBJ2-2 few TRBV29-1 CTSIGGGGELFF TGCACCAGTATAGGGGGCGGCGGGGAGCTGTTTTTT
TRBD1 TRBJ1-2 many TRBV6-5 CASSYDRVSAGYTF TGTGCCAGCAGTTACGACAGGGTTTCGGCTGGCTACACCTTC